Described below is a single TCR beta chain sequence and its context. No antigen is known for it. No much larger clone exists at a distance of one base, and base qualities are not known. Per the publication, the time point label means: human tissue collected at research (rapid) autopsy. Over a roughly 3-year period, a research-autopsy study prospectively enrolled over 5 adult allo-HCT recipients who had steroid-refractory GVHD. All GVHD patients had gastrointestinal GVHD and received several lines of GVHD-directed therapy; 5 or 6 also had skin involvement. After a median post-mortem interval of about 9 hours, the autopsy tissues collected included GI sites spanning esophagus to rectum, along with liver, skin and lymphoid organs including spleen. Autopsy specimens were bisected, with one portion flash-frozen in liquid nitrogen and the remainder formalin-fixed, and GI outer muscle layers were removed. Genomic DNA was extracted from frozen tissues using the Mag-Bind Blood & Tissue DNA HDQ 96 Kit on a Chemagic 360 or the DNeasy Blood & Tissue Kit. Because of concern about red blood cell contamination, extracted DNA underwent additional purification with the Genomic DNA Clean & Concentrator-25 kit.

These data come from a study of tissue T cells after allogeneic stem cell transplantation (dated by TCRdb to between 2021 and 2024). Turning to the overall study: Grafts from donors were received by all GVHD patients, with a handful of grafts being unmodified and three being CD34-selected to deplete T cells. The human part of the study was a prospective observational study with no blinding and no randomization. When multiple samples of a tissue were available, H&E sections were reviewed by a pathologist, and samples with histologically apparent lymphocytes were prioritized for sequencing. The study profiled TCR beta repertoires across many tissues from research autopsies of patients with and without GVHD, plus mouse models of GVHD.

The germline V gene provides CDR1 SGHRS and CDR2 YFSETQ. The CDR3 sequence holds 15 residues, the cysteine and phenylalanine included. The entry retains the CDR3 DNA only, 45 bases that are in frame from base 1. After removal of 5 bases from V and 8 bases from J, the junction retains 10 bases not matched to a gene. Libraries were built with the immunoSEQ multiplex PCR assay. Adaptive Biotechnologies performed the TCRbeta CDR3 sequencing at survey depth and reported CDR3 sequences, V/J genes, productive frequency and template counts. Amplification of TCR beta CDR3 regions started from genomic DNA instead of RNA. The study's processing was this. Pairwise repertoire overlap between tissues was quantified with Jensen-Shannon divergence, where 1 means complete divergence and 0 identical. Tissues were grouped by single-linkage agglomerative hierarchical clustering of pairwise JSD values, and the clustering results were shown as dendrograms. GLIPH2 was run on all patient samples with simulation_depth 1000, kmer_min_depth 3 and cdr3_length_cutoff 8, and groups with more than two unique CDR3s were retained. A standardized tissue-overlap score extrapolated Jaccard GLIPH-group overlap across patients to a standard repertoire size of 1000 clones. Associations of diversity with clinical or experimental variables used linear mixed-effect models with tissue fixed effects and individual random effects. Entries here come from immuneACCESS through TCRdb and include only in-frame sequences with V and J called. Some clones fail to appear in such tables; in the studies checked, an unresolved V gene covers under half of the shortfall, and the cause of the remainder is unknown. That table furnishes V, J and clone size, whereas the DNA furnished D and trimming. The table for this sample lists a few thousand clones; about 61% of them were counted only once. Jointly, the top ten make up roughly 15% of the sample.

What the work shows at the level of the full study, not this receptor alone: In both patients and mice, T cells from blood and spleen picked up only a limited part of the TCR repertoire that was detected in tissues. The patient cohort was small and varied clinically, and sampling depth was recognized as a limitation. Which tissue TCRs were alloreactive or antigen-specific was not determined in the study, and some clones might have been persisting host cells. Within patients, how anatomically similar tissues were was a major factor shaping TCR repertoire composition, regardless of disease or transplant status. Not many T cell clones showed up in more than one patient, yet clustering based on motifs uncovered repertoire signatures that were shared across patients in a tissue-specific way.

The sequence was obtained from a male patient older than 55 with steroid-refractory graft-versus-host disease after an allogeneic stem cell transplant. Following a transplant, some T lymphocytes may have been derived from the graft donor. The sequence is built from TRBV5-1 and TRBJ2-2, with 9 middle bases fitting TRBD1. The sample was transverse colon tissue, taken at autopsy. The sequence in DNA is TGCGCCAGCAGACGCGGGACAGGGTCAGAAGGGGAGCTGTTTTTT. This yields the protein CASRRGTGSEGELFF. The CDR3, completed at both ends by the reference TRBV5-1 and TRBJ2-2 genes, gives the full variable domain KAGVTQTPRYLIKTRGQQVTLSCSPISGHRSVSWYQQTPGQGLQFLFEYFSETQRNKGNFPGRFSGRQFSNSRSEMNVSTLELGDSALYLCASRRGTGSEGELFFGEGSRLTVL.